The clone carrying this T cell receptor beta chain was seen repeatedly, ten times or more. The V end was cut by 4 bases, the J end by 0 bases, with 6 bases between. Germline V gives CDR1 MNHNS, CDR2 SASEGT. The CDR3 has 14 amino acids. The record originates from a study of T-cell reconstitution after alpha-beta-depleted transplantation in children. Unique molecular identifiers were used to barcode this TCRbeta library. Each CDR3 protein gets one entry after TCRdb re-called the PCR reads with MiXCR. This table has about 360,000 distinct CDR3 sequences, approximately 12% appearing once. V usage is TRBV6-1 and J usage is TRBJ2-2; D not resolved. Sequencing used PBMCs, obtained from the stem cell graft. This TCR derives from a human donor who donated a stem cell graft to a child with Fanconi anemia. The CDR3, as DNA: TGTGCCAGCAGTGCACTCGCGAACACCGGGGAGCTGTTTTTT. Translation gives CASSALANTGELFF.